This is a list of T cell receptor beta chains from one sample in a study of T cell changes during pregnancy in multiple sclerosis. This table comes from immunoSEQ multiplex PCR, and its TCRdb copy is limited to in-frame clones, with some not included. The table records about 33,000 clones, about 89% of them present only once. The input for sequencing was CD4+ T cells from peripheral blood mononuclear cells, taken in the third trimester of pregnancy. Source of these receptors: a female donor in good health, enrolled as a control in a pregnancy study. Each CDR3 is given with its conserved first and last residue. D genes are given only for firm matches. Clone size is shown for a subset of rows, as once, few, many or a class of expanded clone.

J: TRBJ1-5; D: -; size: -; V: TRBV6-1; DNA: TGTGCCAGCATGGGACTACTTCCCCCAGGTCAGCCCCAGCATTTT; CDR3: CASMGLLPPGQPQHF
J: TRBJ2-7; D: TRBD2; size: -; V: TRBV7-8; DNA: TGTGCCAGCAGGGGAGGGGCACCTTCCTACGAGCAGTACTTC; CDR3: CASRGGAPSYEQYF
J: TRBJ2-3; D: -; size: -; V: TRBV11-2; DNA: TGTGCCAGCAGCTTAGATGCGCGGCAGAGAGCCACAGATACGCAGTATTTT; CDR3: CASSLDARQRATDTQYF
J: TRBJ1-5; D: -; size: -; V: TRBV6-5; DNA: TGTGCCAGCAGCGGCAGGGCGCCTGGGCAGCCCCAGCATTTT; CDR3: CASSGRAPGQPQHF
J: TRBJ1-2; D: TRBD1; size: -; V: TRBV29-1; DNA: TGCAGCGTTGAACTTATCCAGGGGGTGGACTATGGCTACACCTTC; CDR3: CSVELIQGVDYGYTF
J: TRBJ1-4; D: -; size: -; V: TRBV19; DNA: TGTGCCAGTAGTATGGGGAGATCCGCAACTAATGAAAAACTGTTTTTT; CDR3: CASSMGRSATNEKLFF
J: TRBJ1-2; D: -; size: -; V: TRBV9; DNA: TGTGCCAGCAGCCCCCAAAGTCAGGGGAGCTATGGCTACACCTTC; CDR3: CASSPQSQGSYGYTF
J: TRBJ2-2; D: TRBD2; size: once; V: TRBV4-2; DNA: TGTGCCAGCAGCCAAGAGTCGGCAGCGGGAGGTGCCGGGGAGCTGTTTTTT; CDR3: CASSQESAAGGAGELFF
J: TRBJ2-1; D: TRBD2; size: -; V: TRBV28; DNA: TGTGCCATTGCGGGGGGGCCCTCCTACAATGAGCAGTTCTTC; CDR3: CAIAGGPSYNEQFF
J: TRBJ2-7; D: -; size: -; V: TRBV7-6; DNA: TGTGCCAGCAGCTTTTCTTCCGAGCAGTACTTC; CDR3: CASSFSSEQYF
J: TRBJ1-5; D: -; size: -; V: TRBV11-2; DNA: TGTGCCAGCAGCTCCGGCGGCCAAGGTTACCAGCATTTT; CDR3: CASSSGGQGYQHF
J: TRBJ2-7; D: -; size: -; V: TRBV19; DNA: TGTGCCAGTAGATCGACAGGACGGAGCTCCTACGAGCAGTACTTC; CDR3: CASRSTGRSSYEQYF
J: TRBJ2-3; D: TRBD2; size: -; V: TRBV27; DNA: TGTGCCAGCAGAAAAAGCGGGGGACCAGATACGCAGTATTTT; CDR3: CASRKSGGPDTQYF
J: TRBJ1-3; D: TRBD1; size: -; V: TRBV15; DNA: TGTGCCACCAGCAGAGACCCCTCCGGACAGGTACGAGGAAACACCATATATTTT; CDR3: CATSRDPSGQVRGNTIYF
J: TRBJ2-5; D: TRBD2; size: -; V: TRBV29-1; DNA: TGCAGCTTTTCACTAGCGGGGGCAACATACTTC; CDR3: CSFSLAGATYF
J: TRBJ2-4; D: TRBD2; size: -; V: TRBV27; DNA: TGTGCCAGCAGGCAGGAGGCCCTAGGAGCGGGGGGGCTGAACATTCAGTACTTC; CDR3: CASRQEALGAGGLNIQYF
J: TRBJ2-2; D: -; size: -; V: TRBV13; DNA: TGTGCCAGCATCGAGCGGACCCGAAAAACTACCGGGGAGCTGTTTTTT; CDR3: CASIERTRKTTGELFF
J: TRBJ1-1; D: -; size: -; V: TRBV9; DNA: TGTGCCAGCAGCGTAGTATCAGGCGCAAACACTGAAGCTTTCTTT; CDR3: CASSVVSGANTEAFF
J: TRBJ1-2; D: TRBD1; size: -; V: TRBV19; DNA: TGTGCCAGTGGGGGCTCAGGGGGCAGTGATGGCTACACCTTC; CDR3: CASGGSGGSDGYTF
J: TRBJ1-4; D: -; size: -; V: TRBV28; DNA: TGTGCCAGCAGTTTAATACAGGGTGAGGGTGAAAAACTGTTTTTT; CDR3: CASSLIQGEGEKLFF
J: TRBJ2-5; D: -; size: -; V: TRBV7-6; DNA: TGTGCCAGCAGCTTATCCCCAGATGGCCAAGAGACCCAGTACTTC; CDR3: CASSLSPDGQETQYF
J: TRBJ1-5; D: -; size: -; V: TRBV11-2; DNA: TGTGCCAGCAGCCCTTCCGCGGGGGGCCCTCATCAGCCCCAGCATTTT; CDR3: CASSPSAGGPHQPQHF
J: TRBJ2-4; D: TRBD2; size: -; V: TRBV9; DNA: TGTGCCAGCAGCACCTTAGCGGGAGGTGATGGCATTCAGTACTTC; CDR3: CASSTLAGGDGIQYF
J: TRBJ2-3; D: TRBD1; size: -; V: TRBV27; DNA: TGTGCCAGCAGTCGACAGGGGGTAGGGACAGATACGCAGTATTTT; CDR3: CASSRQGVGTDTQYF
J: TRBJ2-4; D: TRBD2; size: -; V: TRBV7-8; DNA: TGTGCCAGCAGCTCCCGGGGGGATGTCAAAAACATTCAGTACTTC; CDR3: CASSSRGDVKNIQYF